The 4 T cell receptor beta chains given below trace back to one sample, sequenced in a study of blood T cell repertoires in COVID-19. Profiled with immunoSEQ multiplex PCR; TCRdb holds only in-frame clones, not every one. The sample lists over 150,000 clones, around four fifths occurring once. Sequencing was done on a sample of peripheral blood. The receptor set was obtained from a human donor with acute or convalescent COVID-19. The donor label of this sample is uncertain.

The sample holds one count of this clone. The rearrangement joins TRBV6-5 to TRBJ2-7, with 8 bases identical to TRBD2. Germline V gene data show CDR1 as MNHEY and CDR2 as SVGAGI. The junction had 8 bases not matched to a gene; V was cut back by 6 bases and J by 7 bases. The CDR3 runs to 13 residues. Here the CDR3 DNA reads TGTGCCAGCAGGTCGGGAGGGCGAAGTGAGCAGTACTTC. It translates to CASRSGGRSEQYF.

This clone was observed once. The chain employs TRBV6-2 or TRBV6-3 and TRBJ1-5, with 8 positions matching TRBD1. The J segment lost 11 bases and the V segment lost 1 base, leaving 7 bases of the junction unmatched. The CDR3 runs 14 residues. Germline V CDR1 and CDR2: MNHEY, SVGEGT. CDR3 DNA sequence: TGTGCCAGCAGTTACTGGCAGGGGGCTGGGTCCCAGCATTTT. Its protein is CASSYWQGAGSQHF.

The chain has TRBV7-9 and TRBJ2-7; 7 bases line up with TRBD2. The CDR3 runs to 15 residues. The trim removed 0 bases at V and 5 bases at J, leaving 7 bases unmatched. Germline V gene data show CDR1 as SEHNR and CDR2 as FQNEAQ (reference sequence). CDR3 bases: TGTGCCAGCAGCTTAGCGGTTGTCGGGAGGAACGAGCAGTACTTC. As protein: CASSLAVVGRNEQYF.

This chain connects TRBV19 to TRBJ1-5; D gene uncertain. Germline values: CDR1 LNHDA, CDR2 SQIVND (reference sequence). The CDR3 has 15 residues. Trimming left V 6 bases short and J 0 bases short, with 12 bases between. CDR3 residues: CASSIGLLSNQPQHF. CDR3 bases: TGTGCCAGTAGCATCGGACTGCTTAGCAATCAGCCCCAGCATTTT. The whole variable domain, filled in from reference TRBV19 and TRBJ1-5, reads DGGITQSPKYLFRKEGQNVTLSCEQNLNHDAMYWYRQDPGQGLRLIYYSQIVNDFQKGDIAEGYSVSREKKESFPLTVTSAQKNPTAFYLCASSIGLLSNQPQHFGDGTRLSIL.